This T cell receptor (beta chain) is from a study of spatial heterogeneity in lung cancer. Looked up from germline, CDR1 is MNHEY and CDR2 is SMNVEV (reference sequence). The CDR3 is 15 amino acids. V lost 5 bases and J lost 6; bases outside the gene matches: 8. From the 5' RACE reads, TCRdb called clonotypes with MiXCR, one entry per CDR3 protein. Among a few thousand distinct CDR3 sequences listed, less than 14% were seen once. General study results and limits: Tumor T cells had an estimated coverage that came to about 7% for alpha chains and more than 11% for beta chains. Mutation counts in tumors were tracked by counts of expanded intratumoral alpha and beta TCRs.

This clonotype was seen ten or more times. What it binds is unknown. The library was built for alpha chains, so this beta chain is an off-target read and its size means little. Time point described: sample taken at primary tumor resection. No cells were sorted before sequencing. The whole RNA sequenced was extracted from tumor, nontumor lung or frozen PBMC. The rearrangement links TRBV27 to TRBJ1-5; 9 nucleotides line up with TRBD1. The TCR comes from a male donor with early-stage non-small cell lung cancer. Sample: lung tumor tissue, taken at surgery. The CDR3 coding sequence is TGTGCCAGCAGTACCACAACAGGGGGCGGTCAGCCCCAGCATTTT. As protein: CASSTTTGGGQPQHF.